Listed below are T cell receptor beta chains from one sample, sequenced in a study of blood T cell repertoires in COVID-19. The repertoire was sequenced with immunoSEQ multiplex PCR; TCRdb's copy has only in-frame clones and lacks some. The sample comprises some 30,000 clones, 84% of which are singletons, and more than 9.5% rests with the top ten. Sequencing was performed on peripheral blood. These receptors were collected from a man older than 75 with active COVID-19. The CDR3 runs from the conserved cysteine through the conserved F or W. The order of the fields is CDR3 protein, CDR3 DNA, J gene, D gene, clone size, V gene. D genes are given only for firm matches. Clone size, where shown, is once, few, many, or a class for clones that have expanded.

CDR3 protein: CASSPPVSNNYGYTF; CDR3 DNA: TGTGCCAGCTCACCACCCGTGAGCAACAACTATGGCTACACCTTC; J gene: TRBJ1-2; D gene: NA; clone size: NA; V gene: TRBV18
CDR3 protein: CASSLVPAGSTGETQYF; CDR3 DNA: TGTGCCAGCAGCTTAGTTCCAGCGGGGTCTACCGGGGAGACCCAGTACTTC; J gene: TRBJ2-5; D gene: TRBD2; clone size: once; V gene: TRBV11-2
CDR3 protein: CASSQGVTNEKLFF; CDR3 DNA: TGTGCCAGCAGCCAAGGAGTGACTAATGAAAAACTGTTTTTT; J gene: TRBJ1-4; D gene: NA; clone size: NA; V gene: TRBV3-1/TRBV3-2
CDR3 protein: CASSIRGNTGELFF; CDR3 DNA: TGTGCCAGTAGTATCCGGGGAAACACCGGGGAGCTGTTTTTT; J gene: TRBJ2-2; D gene: NA; clone size: NA; V gene: TRBV19
CDR3 protein: CASSARLAGRTDTQYF; CDR3 DNA: TGTGCCAGCAGCGCCAGACTAGCGGGCCGCACAGATACGCAGTATTTT; J gene: TRBJ2-3; D gene: TRBD2; clone size: NA; V gene: TRBV7-2
CDR3 protein: CASTDRGSGNTIYF; CDR3 DNA: TGTGCCAGCACCGACAGGGGATCTGGAAACACCATATATTTT; J gene: TRBJ1-3; D gene: TRBD1; clone size: NA; V gene: TRBV3-1/TRBV3-2
CDR3 protein: CASKQGASGNTIYF; CDR3 DNA: TGTGCCAGCAAGCAGGGGGCCTCTGGAAACACCATATATTTT; J gene: TRBJ1-3; D gene: TRBD1; clone size: once; V gene: TRBV6-5
CDR3 protein: CASSYQGVAHNYGYTF; CDR3 DNA: TGTGCCAGCAGTTATCAGGGGGTGGCGCACAACTATGGCTACACCTTC; J gene: TRBJ1-2; D gene: TRBD1; clone size: NA; V gene: TRBV6-2/TRBV6-3
CDR3 protein: CASSIGQPYQPQHF; CDR3 DNA: TGTGCCAGCTCGATCGGACAGCCATATCAGCCCCAGCATTTT; J gene: TRBJ1-5; D gene: NA; clone size: NA; V gene: TRBV18
CDR3 protein: CASKVLAGRDTQYF; CDR3 DNA: TGCGCCAGCAAGGTTTTAGCGGGCAGGGATACGCAGTATTTT; J gene: TRBJ2-3; D gene: TRBD2; clone size: once; V gene: TRBV5-1
CDR3 protein: CAWSGGIYNSPLHF; CDR3 DNA: TGTGCCTGGAGTGGCGGGATCTATAATTCACCCCTCCACTTT; J gene: TRBJ1-6; D gene: NA; clone size: NA; V gene: TRBV30
CDR3 protein: CASLRDRGIGTDTQYF; CDR3 DNA: TGTGCCAGCCTCCGGGACAGGGGGATTGGTACAGATACGCAGTATTTT; J gene: TRBJ2-3; D gene: TRBD1; clone size: once; V gene: TRBV5-6
CDR3 protein: CAWSLAGGTDTQYF; CDR3 DNA: TGTGCCTGGAGTCTGGCAGGGGGGACAGATACGCAGTATTTT; J gene: TRBJ2-3; D gene: NA; clone size: NA; V gene: TRBV30
CDR3 protein: CASSLVEGGAYGYTF; CDR3 DNA: TGTGCCAGCAGCTTGGTGGAGGGGGGGGCCTATGGCTACACCTTC; J gene: TRBJ1-2; D gene: NA; clone size: NA; V gene: TRBV5-4
CDR3 protein: CASSLGTGAETQYF; CDR3 DNA: TGCGCCAGCAGCTTGGGGACAGGGGCAGAGACCCAGTACTTC; J gene: TRBJ2-5; D gene: TRBD1; clone size: NA; V gene: TRBV5-1
CDR3 protein: CASSPQEGEQYF; CDR3 DNA: TGCGCCAGCAGCCCCCAGGAGGGAGAGCAGTACTTC; J gene: TRBJ2-7; D gene: NA; clone size: NA; V gene: TRBV5-1